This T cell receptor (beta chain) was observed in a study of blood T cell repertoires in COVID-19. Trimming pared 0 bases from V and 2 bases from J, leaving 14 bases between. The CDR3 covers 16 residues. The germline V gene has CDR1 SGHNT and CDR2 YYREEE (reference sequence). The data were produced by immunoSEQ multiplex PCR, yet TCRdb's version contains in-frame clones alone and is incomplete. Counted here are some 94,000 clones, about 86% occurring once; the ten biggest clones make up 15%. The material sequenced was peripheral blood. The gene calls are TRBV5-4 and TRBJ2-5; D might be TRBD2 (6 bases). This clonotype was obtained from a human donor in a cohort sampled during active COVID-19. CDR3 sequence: CASSLGAGRGQETQYF. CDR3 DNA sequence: TGTGCCAGCAGCTTGGGGGCAGGGCGGGGACAAGAGACCCAGTACTTC.